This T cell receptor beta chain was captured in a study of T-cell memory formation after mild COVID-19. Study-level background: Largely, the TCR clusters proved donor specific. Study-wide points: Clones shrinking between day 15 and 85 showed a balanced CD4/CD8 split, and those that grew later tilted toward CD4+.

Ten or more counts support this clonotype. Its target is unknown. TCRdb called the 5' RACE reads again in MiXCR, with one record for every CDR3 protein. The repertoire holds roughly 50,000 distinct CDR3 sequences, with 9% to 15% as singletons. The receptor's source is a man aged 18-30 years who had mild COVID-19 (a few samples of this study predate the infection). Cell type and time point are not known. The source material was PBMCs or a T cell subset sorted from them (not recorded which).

The CDR3 here is CASIPIGTSGHTGELFF. In DNA form, the CDR3 reads TGTGCCAGCATCCCGATCGGGACTAGCGGGCACACCGGGGAGCTGTTTTTT. The V and J genes are TRBV6-2 or TRBV6-3 and TRBJ2-2; TRBD2 matches 12 bases. V trimming: 7 bases; J trimming: 3 bases; junction bases outside the gene matches: 9. Looked up from germline, CDR1 is MNHEY and CDR2 is SVGEGT. The CDR3 length is 17 residues.